The clone carrying this T cell receptor (beta chain) was recorded a few times. Its target is not known. These data are taken from a study of beta chain features in type 1 diabetes. Turning to the study itself: Cell yields, gender and age were comparable in patients and healthy donors.

The isolated RNA, all of it, was reverse transcribed, so expressed TCRB transcripts were what got sequenced. This table comes from immunoSEQ multiplex PCR, and its TCRdb copy is limited to in-frame clones, with some not included. Of hundreds of thousands of clones detected, roughly 13% appear once; the ten largest clones hold approximately 0.042%. Trimming took 3 bases from V and 1 from J, leaving 11 bases between them. The CDR3 length is 15 residues. CDR1 is SGHNT and CDR2 is YYREEE in the germline V gene (reference sequence). Findings of the study overall: Type 1 diabetes patients had VDJ junctions that carried fewer insertions and more deletions. Moderate yet significant TCRB CDR3 shortening was seen in Type 1 diabetes patients in all four CD4+ subsets.

This rearrangement joins TRBV5-4 to TRBJ2-1, with a possible D match to TRBD2 (6 bases). Sequenced material: naive CD4+ T cells from blood. The TCR was taken from a man aged 18 to 29 with type 1 diabetes. Here the CDR3 DNA reads TGTGCCAGCAGCTCCATAGCGGAGTCCTACAATGAGCAGTTCTTC. It specifies CASSSIAESYNEQFF.